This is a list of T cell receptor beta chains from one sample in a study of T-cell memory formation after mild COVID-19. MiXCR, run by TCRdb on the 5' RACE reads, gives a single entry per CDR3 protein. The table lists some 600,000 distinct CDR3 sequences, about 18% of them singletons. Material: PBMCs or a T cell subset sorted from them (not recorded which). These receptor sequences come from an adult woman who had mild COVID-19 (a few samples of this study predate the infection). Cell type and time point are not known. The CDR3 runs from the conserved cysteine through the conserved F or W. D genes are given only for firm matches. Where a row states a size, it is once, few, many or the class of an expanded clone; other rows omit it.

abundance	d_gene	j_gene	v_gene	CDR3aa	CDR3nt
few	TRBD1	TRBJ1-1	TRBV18	CASSKGQDTEAFF	TGTGCCAGCTCAAAAGGACAGGACACTGAAGCTTTCTTT
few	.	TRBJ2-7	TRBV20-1	CSARDKPGLRISYEQYF	TGCAGTGCTAGAGATAAACCGGGACTTAGGATTTCCTACGAGCAGTACTTC
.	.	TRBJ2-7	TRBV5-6	CASSRPGRRSGEQYF	TGTGCCAGCAGCCGCCCGGGACGCCGGTCCGGCGAGCAGTACTTC
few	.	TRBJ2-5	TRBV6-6	CASSYGTKETQYF	TGTGCCAGCAGTTACGGAACAAAAGAGACCCAGTACTTC
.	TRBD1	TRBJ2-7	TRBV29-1	CSGTTGTGCYEQYF	TGCAGCGGTACGACCGGGACAGGGTGCTACGAGCAGTACTTC
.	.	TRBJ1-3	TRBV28	CASSLLWAGNTIYF	TGTGCCAGCAGTTTATTGTGGGCTGGAAACACCATATATTTT
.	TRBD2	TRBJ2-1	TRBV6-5	CASQRGPYNEQFF	TGTGCGAGCCAGCGGGGACCCTACAATGAGCAGTTCTTC
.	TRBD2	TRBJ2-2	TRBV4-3	CASSQDQASGSSTGELFF	TGCGCCAGCAGCCAAGATCAGGCTAGCGGGAGCTCCACCGGGGAGCTGTTTTTT
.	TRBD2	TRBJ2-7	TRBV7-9	CASSPPYRDYPSRQYF	TGTGCCAGCAGCCCACCCTACCGGGACTACCCCTCGAGGCAGTACTTC
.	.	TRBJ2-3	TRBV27	CASFRTNTDTQYF	TGTGCCAGCTTTCGGACCAACACAGATACGCAGTATTTT
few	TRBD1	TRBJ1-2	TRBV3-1	CASSDRDRGDGYTF	TGTGCCAGCAGCGACCGGGACAGGGGCGATGGCTACACCTTC
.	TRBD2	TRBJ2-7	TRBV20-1	CSARGVSGSVAYKSYEQYF	TGCAGTGCTAGAGGGGTGAGCGGGAGTGTCGCTTATAAGTCCTACGAGCAGTACTTC
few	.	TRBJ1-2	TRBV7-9	CASSFRPSTDYGYTF	TGTGCCAGCAGCTTCCGGCCGTCGACGGACTATGGCTACACCTTC
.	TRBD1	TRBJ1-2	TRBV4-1	CASSQTGGYYGYTF	TGCGCCAGCAGTCAGACAGGGGGCTACTATGGCTACACCTTC
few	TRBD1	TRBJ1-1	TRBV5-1	CASSLGLRDRAVAFF	TGCGCCAGCAGCTTGGGGCTCCGGGACAGGGCGGTGGCTTTCTTT
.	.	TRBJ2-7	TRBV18	CASSPRIGVAHEQYF	TGTGCCAGCTCACCAAGGATTGGGGTTGCCCACGAGCAGTACTTC
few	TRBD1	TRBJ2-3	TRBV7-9	CASSFVTGFDTQYF	TGTGCCAGCAGCTTTGTGACAGGGTTTGATACGCAGTATTTT
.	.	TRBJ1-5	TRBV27	CASSWSYGNQPQHF	TGTGCCAGCAGCTGGAGCTATGGCAATCAGCCCCAGCATTTT
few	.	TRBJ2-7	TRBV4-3	CASSQEQGAYEQYF	TGCGCCAGCAGCCAAGAACAGGGTGCCTACGAGCAGTACTTC
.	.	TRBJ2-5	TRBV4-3	CASSQDLATVSWRETQYF	TGCGCCAGCAGCCAAGACCTAGCAACAGTTTCCTGGCGGGAGACCCAGTACTTC
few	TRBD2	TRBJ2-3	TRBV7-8	CASSPYLPLLAGGSDTQYF	TGTGCCAGCTCCCCTTACTTGCCCCTACTAGCGGGAGGGTCAGATACGCAGTATTTT
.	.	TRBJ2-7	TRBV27	CASSPDRVGYEQYF	TGTGCCAGCAGTCCAGATAGAGTAGGCTACGAGCAGTACTTC
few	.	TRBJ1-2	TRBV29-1	CSVEDGAGTNGYTF	TGCAGCGTTGAAGATGGAGCAGGGACGAATGGCTACACCTTC
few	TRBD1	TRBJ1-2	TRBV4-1	CASSQPGQGKYGYTF	TGCGCCAGCAGCCAGCCGGGACAGGGGAAGTATGGCTACACCTTC
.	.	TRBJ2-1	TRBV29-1	CSVAEGGLNEQFF	TGCAGCGTGGCGGAGGGGGGGCTCAATGAGCAGTTCTTC
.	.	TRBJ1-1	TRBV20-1	CSGGGDSTEAFF	TGCAGTGGAGGCGGGGATAGCACTGAAGCTTTCTTT
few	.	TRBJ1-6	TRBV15	CATSRGDRPNSPLHF	TGTGCCACCAGCAGAGGCGACAGGCCGAATTCACCCCTCCACTTT
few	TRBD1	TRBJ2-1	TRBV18	CASSPTSSGTAALYNEQFF	TGTGCCAGCTCACCAACCTCCTCCGGGACAGCTGCCCTATACAATGAGCAGTTCTTC
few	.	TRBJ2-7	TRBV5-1	CASSFRSGDWEQYF	TGCGCCAGCAGCTTCCGATCGGGAGATTGGGAGCAGTACTTC
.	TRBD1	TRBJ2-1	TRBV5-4	CASSLTGENEQFF	TGTGCCAGCAGCCTGACAGGGGAGAATGAGCAGTTCTTC
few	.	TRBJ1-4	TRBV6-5	CASSPSRATNEKLFF	TGTGCCAGCAGTCCGTCACGAGCAACTAATGAAAAACTGTTTTTT
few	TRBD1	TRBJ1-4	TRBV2	CASSGMGQPNEKLFF	TGTGCCAGCAGTGGAATGGGACAGCCTAATGAAAAACTGTTTTTT
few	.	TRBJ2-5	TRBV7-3	CASSSWGRGAQETQYF	TGTGCCAGCAGCTCGTGGGGCAGAGGGGCCCAAGAGACCCAGTACTTC
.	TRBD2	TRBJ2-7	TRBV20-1	CSATKTSGGLHEQYF	TGCAGTGCTACTAAGACTAGCGGGGGGCTCCACGAGCAGTACTTC
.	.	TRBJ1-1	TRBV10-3	CAISDGAPGEAFF	TGTGCCATCAGTGACGGGGCCCCGGGTGAAGCTTTCTTT
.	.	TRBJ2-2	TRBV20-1	CSARGGERANTGELFF	TGCAGTGCTAGAGGCGGGGAGAGGGCCAACACCGGGGAGCTGTTTTTT
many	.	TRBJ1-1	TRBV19	CASSTGTVNTEAFF	TGTGCCAGTAGTACCGGGACGGTGAACACTGAAGCTTTCTTT
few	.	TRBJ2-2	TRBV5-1	CASSLMTQENTGELFF	TGCGCCAGCAGCCTAATGACCCAAGAGAACACCGGGGAGCTGTTTTTT
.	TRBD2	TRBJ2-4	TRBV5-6	CASSSRGAALDIQYF	TGTGCCAGCAGCTCGCGGGGGGCCGCCCTGGACATTCAGTACTTC
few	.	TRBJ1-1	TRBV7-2	CASSNLRRASGSFF	TGTGCCAGCAGCAACCTTAGGAGGGCGTCCGGGAGTTTCTTT
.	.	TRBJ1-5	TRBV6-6	CASSYGYAVLQPQHF	TGTGCCAGCAGTTACGGATATGCAGTTCTCCAGCCCCAGCATTTT
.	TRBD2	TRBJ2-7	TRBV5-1	CASSLSAGGTSYEQYF	TGCGCCAGCAGCTTGTCGGCGGGGGGTACGTCCTACGAGCAGTACTTC
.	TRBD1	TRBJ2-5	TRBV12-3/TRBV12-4	CASSPSGQIRTQYF	TGTGCCAGCAGCCCATCGGGACAGATCAGAACCCAGTACTTC
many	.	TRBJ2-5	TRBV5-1	CASSLGQETQYF	TGCGCCAGCAGCTTGGGGCAAGAGACCCAGTACTTC
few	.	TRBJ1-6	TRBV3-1	CASSPKSGQGRNSPLHF	TGTGCCAGCAGCCCTAAATCAGGCCAGGGCCGGAATTCACCCCTCCACTTT
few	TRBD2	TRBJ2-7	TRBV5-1	CASSLADGGGSYEQYF	TGCGCCAGCAGCTTGGCCGATGGCGGGGGTTCCTACGAGCAGTACTTC
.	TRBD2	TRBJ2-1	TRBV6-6	CATLGLAAYNEQFF	TGTGCCACCCTGGGACTAGCGGCATACAATGAGCAGTTCTTC
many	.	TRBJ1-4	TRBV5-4	CASSYNRALNEKLFF	TGTGCCAGCAGCTACAACCGGGCCTTGAATGAAAAACTGTTTTTT
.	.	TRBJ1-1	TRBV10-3	CAIKAQANTEAFF	TGTGCCATCAAGGCACAGGCGAACACTGAAGCTTTCTTT
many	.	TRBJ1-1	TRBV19	CASSSARNTEAFF	TGTGCCAGCAGCTCAGCCCGGAACACTGAAGCTTTCTTT
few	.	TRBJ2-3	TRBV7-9	CASSIRLVGTDTQYF	TGTGCCAGCAGTATAAGACTAGTGGGCACAGATACGCAGTATTTT
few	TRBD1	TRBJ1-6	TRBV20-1	CSARLGTGNNSPLHF	TGCAGTGCTAGACTCGGGACAGGCAATAATTCACCCCTCCACTTT
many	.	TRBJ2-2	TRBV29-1	CSAGTAANTGELFF	TGCAGCGCCGGGACCGCGGCGAACACCGGGGAGCTGTTTTTT